In its sample, the clone carrying this T cell receptor beta chain was seen many times. The germline V and J ends were trimmed by 7 bases and 5 bases, with 9 bases remaining between them. The CDR3 spans 11 residues. CDR1 is MNHEY and CDR2 is SVGAGI in the germline V gene. This entry comes from a study of molecular identifiers for immune sequencing clone quantification. MiXCR was run by TCRdb on the PCR reads, yielding one entry per CDR3 protein. The sample holds some 320,000 distinct CDR3 sequences, 20% to 25% seen once. The sample consisted of naive CD8+ T cells from blood, with Jurkat cell RNA spiked in. Described subset: FACS-sorted CD8+CD4-CCR7+CD45RA+ naive T cells. This chain joins TRBV6-5 and TRBJ2-7, with D perhaps assigned TRBD1 or TRBD2 (5 bases each). The sequence was obtained from a human donor in good health. Some libraries in this study had Jurkat cell RNA spiked in. CDR3 in amino acids: CASTWGNEQYF. The CDR3 nucleotides read TGTGCCAGCACATGGGGGAACGAGCAGTACTTC.